These 12 T cell receptor beta chains were all obtained from the same sample, sequenced in a study of memory CD4+ T cells and cytomegalovirus serostatus. This table comes from immunoSEQ multiplex PCR, and its TCRdb copy is limited to in-frame clones, with some not included. In the table there are about 58,000 clones, more than 70% of which are singletons. The sort gate was single viable CD3+CD4+CD8-CD45RO+ cells for memory CD4+ T cells. Material: memory CD4+ T cells from blood. The receptors derive from an adult in good health and CMV-seronegative. Some clones in this sample may be carry-over from other donors' samples.

V gene TRBV7-2 combines with J gene TRBJ2-3; 8 nucleotides agree with TRBD2. Germline V CDR1 and CDR2: SGHTA, FQGNSA. V gave up 0 bases and J gave up 5 bases; unmatched junction bases: 4. The CDR3 spans 15 residues. This chain's CDR3 is CASSLARLAGDTQYF. The CDR3, as DNA: TGTGCCAGCAGCTTAGCTCGGCTAGCGGGAGATACGCAGTATTTT.

Only one count was recorded for this clone. This sequence joins TRBV7-2 and TRBJ1-6, with no clear D. CDR3 size: 14 residues. V lost 2 bases, J lost 7 bases, and 9 bases lay in between. Germline V gene data show CDR1 as SGHTA and CDR2 as FQGNSA. The CDR3 here is CASSLLAVNSPLHF. The CDR3 DNA reads as TGTGCCAGCAGCTTACTGGCAGTAAATTCACCCCTCCACTTT.

The rearrangement links TRBV2 to TRBJ1-1; 7 bases match TRBD1. V shed 4 bases, J shed 6 bases, and the junction held 8 bases outside the gene matches. The V gene's germline CDR1 is SNHLY and CDR2 FYNNEI. The length of the CDR3 is 14 residues. The CDR3 nucleotides read TGTGCCAGCAGTGGGGACAGTTGGGTAGCTGAAGCTTTCTTT. This sequence encodes CASSGDSWVAEAFF.

This chain links TRBV10-3 with TRBJ2-7, with 8 bases matching TRBD2. The CDR3 runs to 13 residues. The trim removed 10 bases at V and 3 bases at J, leaving 8 bases unmatched. Germline V gene data show CDR1 as ENHRY and CDR2 as SYGVKD. In DNA form, the CDR3 reads TGTGCCACACAGGGAGCGGGAGACTACGAGCAGTACTTC. Translating gives CATQGAGDYEQYF.

Concerning this clone: The junction departs from the called germline gene at one end, perhaps through a read error. This chain links TRBV7-7 with TRBJ2-5; TRBD2 is a possible D gene (6 bases). CDR3 length: 13 residues. CDR1 and CDR2 (germline): SSHAT, FNYEAQ (reference sequence). CDR3 loop: CASSPTRQETQYF. As DNA, the CDR3 is TGTGCTAGCAGCCCGACTAGACAAGAGACCCAGTACTTC.

This clone was counted between two and nine times. The CDR3 DNA reads TGCGCCAGCAGACAGGGGTCTGGAAACACCATATATTTT. Protein product: CASRQGSGNTIYF. The chain joins TRBV5-1 to TRBJ1-3; 7 bases line up with TRBD1. Germline CDR1 is SGHRS and CDR2 is YFSETQ. The CDR3 is 13 residues long. J lost 1 base, V lost 5 bases, and 0 bases had no gene match.

This clone was seen a handful of times. The gene calls are TRBV7-3 and TRBJ2-2; TRBD2 matches 12 bases. The junction had 11 bases not matched to a gene; V was cut back by 2 bases and J by 4 bases. Germline V gene sequence: CDR1 SGHTA, CDR2 FQGTGA. This CDR3 is 19 amino acids long. CDR3 nucleotide sequence: TGTGCCAGCAGCTTATCGCTAGCGGGAGGGGGATATGGCACCGGGGAGCTGTTTTTT. Residues: CASSLSLAGGGYGTGELFF.

This rearrangement joins TRBV6-5 to TRBJ1-2; no firm D call. Germline CDR1 and CDR2: MNHEY and SVGAGI. The V end lost 6 bases, the J end lost 3 bases, and 14 bases lay between the germline ends. The CDR3 contains 14 residues. CDR3 amino acids: CASSPWMNHYGYTF. Here the CDR3 DNA reads TGTGCCAGCAGCCCCTGGATGAATCACTATGGCTACACCTTC.

The chain uses TRBV5-1 and TRBJ1-3; D is perhaps TRBD1 (5 bases). The germline V and J ends were trimmed by 0 bases and 4 bases, with 11 bases remaining between them. The CDR3 runs 15 residues. Germline assignment: CDR1 SGHRS and CDR2 YFSETQ. The CDR3 region is CASSLDAGKGNTIYF. In nucleotides, the CDR3 is TGCGCCAGCAGCTTGGACGCAGGGAAAGGAAACACCATATATTTT.

The chain combines TRBV7-2 with TRBJ2-7, with 7 bases identical to TRBD2. Germline V gene lookup returns CDR1 SGHTA and CDR2 FQGNSA. V lost 4 bases to trimming and J lost 2 bases; unmatched junction nucleotides: 11. The CDR3 runs 16 residues. DNA for the CDR3: TGTGCCAGCAGCTCTCCTAGCGGTGGGGGACCCTACGAGCAGTACTTC. This gives the protein CASSSPSGGGPYEQYF.

V is TRBV14 and J is TRBJ1-2; unclear D gene. The CDR3 has 15 amino acids. The ends were cut back, 1 base at V and 2 bases at J, with 11 bases in the middle. Per germline, CDR1 SGHDN and CDR2 FVKESK. As DNA, the CDR3 is TGTGCCAGCAGCCAAGGTTTGGGAAGAAACTATGGCTACACCTTC. Translating it yields CASSQGLGRNYGYTF.

The rearrangement links TRBV9 to TRBJ2-6, with D uncertain. Trimming stripped 0 bases from V and 0 bases from J, with 13 bases between. CDR3 length: 18 residues. Looked up from germline, CDR1 is SGDLS and CDR2 is YYNGEE. The CDR3 loop reads CASSVATGRSSGANVLTF. The CDR3 DNA sequence: TGTGCCAGCAGCGTAGCTACCGGCCGTAGCTCTGGGGCCAACGTCCTGACTTTC.